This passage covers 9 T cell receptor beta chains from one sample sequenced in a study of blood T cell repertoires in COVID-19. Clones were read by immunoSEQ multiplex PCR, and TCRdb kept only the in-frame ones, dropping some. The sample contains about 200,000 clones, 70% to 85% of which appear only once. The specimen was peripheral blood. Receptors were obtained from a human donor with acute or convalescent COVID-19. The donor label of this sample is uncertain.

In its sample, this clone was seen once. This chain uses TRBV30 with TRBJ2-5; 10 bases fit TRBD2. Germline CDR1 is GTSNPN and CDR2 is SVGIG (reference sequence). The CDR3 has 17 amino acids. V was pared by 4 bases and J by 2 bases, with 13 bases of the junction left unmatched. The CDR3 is CAWTSGLASGKQETQYF. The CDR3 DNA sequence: TGTGCCTGGACCTCGGGACTAGCGAGCGGAAAACAAGAGACCCAGTACTTC. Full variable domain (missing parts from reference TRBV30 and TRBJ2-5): SQTIHQWPATLVQPVGSPLSLECTVEGTSNPNLYWYRQAAGRGLQLLFYSVGIGQISSEVPQNLSASRPQDRQFILSSKKLLLSDSGFYLCAWTSGLASGKQETQYFGPGTRLLVL.

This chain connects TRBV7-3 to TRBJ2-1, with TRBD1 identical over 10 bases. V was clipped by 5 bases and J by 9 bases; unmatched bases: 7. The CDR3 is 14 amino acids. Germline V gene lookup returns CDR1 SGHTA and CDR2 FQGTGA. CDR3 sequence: CASSPRQGASEQFF. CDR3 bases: TGTGCCAGCAGCCCACGACAGGGGGCGAGTGAGCAGTTCTTC.

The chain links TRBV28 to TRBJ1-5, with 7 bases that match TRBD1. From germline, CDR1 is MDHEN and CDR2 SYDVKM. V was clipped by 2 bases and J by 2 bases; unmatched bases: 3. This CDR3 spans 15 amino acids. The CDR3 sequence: CASSLEGAGNQPQHF. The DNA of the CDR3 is TGTGCCAGCAGTTTAGAGGGGGCTGGCAATCAGCCCCAGCATTTT. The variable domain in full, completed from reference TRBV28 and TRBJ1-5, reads DVKVTQSSRYLVKRTGEKVFLECVQDMDHENMFWYRQDPGLGLRLIYFSYDVKMKEKGDIPEGYSVSREKKERFSLILESASTNQTSMYLCASSLEGAGNQPQHFGDGTRLSIL.

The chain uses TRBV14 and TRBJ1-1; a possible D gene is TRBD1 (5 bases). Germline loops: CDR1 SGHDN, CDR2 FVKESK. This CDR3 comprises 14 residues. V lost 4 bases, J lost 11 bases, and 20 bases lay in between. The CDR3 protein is CASSRRGTPQRAFF. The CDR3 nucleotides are TGTGCCAGCAGCCGCCGCGGGACCCCACAAAGGGCTTTCTTT.

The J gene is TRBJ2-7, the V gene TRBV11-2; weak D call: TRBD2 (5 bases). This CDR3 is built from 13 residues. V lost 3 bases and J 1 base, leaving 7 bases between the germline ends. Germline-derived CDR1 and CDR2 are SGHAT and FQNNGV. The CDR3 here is CASSFSGSYEQYF. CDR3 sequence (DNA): TGTGCCAGCAGCTTTTCGGGGTCCTACGAGCAGTACTTC.

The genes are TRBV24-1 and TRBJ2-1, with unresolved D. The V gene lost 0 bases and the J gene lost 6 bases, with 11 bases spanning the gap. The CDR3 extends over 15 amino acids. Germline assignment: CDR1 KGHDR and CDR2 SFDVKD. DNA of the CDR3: TGTGCCACCAGTGATTTGTCAGCGACGGGCAATGAGCAGTTCTTC. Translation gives CATSDLSATGNEQFF.

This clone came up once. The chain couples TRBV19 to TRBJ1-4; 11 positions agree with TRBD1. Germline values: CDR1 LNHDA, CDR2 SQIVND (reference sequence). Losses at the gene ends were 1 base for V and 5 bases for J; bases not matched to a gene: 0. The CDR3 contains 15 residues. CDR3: CASSIGTGGNEKLFF. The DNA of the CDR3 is TGTGCCAGTAGTATAGGGACAGGGGGCAATGAAAAACTGTTTTTT.

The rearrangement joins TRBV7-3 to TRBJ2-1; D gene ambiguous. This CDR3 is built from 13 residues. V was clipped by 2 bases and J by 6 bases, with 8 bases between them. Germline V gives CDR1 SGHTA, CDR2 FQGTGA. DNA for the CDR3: TGTGCCAGCAGCTTACGACCAGGCAATGAGCAGTTCTTC. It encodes CASSLRPGNEQFF.

CDR3 in amino acids: CASSVGDWSGYTF. For the CDR3, the DNA is TGTGCCAGCAGCGTAGGTGACTGGTCGGGCTACACCTTC. This chain joins TRBV9 and TRBJ1-2; D is uncertain. V lost 0 bases, J lost 8 bases, and 11 bases lay in between. CDR1 and CDR2 from the germline V gene are SGDLS and YYNGEE. The CDR3 length is 13 residues.